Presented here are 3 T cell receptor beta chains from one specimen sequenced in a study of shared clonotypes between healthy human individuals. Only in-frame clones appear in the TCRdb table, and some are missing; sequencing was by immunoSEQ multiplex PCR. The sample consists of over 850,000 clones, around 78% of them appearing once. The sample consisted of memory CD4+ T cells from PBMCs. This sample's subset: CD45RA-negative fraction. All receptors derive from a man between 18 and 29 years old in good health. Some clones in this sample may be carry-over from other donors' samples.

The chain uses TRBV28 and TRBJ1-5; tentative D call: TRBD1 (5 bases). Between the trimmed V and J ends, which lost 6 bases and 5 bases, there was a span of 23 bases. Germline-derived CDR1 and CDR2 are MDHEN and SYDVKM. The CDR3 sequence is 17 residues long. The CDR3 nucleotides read TGTGCCAGCAGCTCTCTGGGGGATACCTGGGCCCATCAGCCCCAGCATTTT. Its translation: CASSSLGDTWAHQPQHF.

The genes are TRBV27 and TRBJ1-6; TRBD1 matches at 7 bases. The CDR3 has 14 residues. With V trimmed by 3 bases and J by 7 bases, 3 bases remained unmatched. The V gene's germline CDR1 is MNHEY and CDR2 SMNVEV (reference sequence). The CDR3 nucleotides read TGTGCCAGCAGTTTCGGGACAGAGAATTCACCCCTCCACTTT. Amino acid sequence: CASSFGTENSPLHF.

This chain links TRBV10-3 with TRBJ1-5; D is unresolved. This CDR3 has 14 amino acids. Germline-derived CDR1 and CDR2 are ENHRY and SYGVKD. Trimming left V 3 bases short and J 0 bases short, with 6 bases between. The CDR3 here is CAISDGSSNQPQHF. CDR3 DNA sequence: TGTGCCATCAGTGATGGCTCTAGCAATCAGCCCCAGCATTTT.